A selection of T cell receptor beta chains follows, all from one sample in a study of OX40 agonist ivuxolimab in advanced cancers. The data were produced by immunoSEQ multiplex PCR, yet TCRdb's version contains in-frame clones alone and is incomplete. The data show more than 100,000 clones, with about 93% seen just once and roughly 0.94% held by the top ten. Sequencing used CD4+ or CD8+ T cells sorted from blood, obtained in a trial of the OX40 agonist ivuxolimab. The receptor set was obtained from an adult with an advanced solid tumor such as melanoma, head and neck, liver or kidney cancer. CDR3s leave out the opening cysteine and the closing phenylalanine or tryptophan. The order of the fields is J gene, V gene, CDR3 protein.

j_call: TRBJ2-7; v_call: TRBV6-1; cdr3_aa: ASSPPGLPEQY
j_call: TRBJ2-3; v_call: TRBV11-2; cdr3_aa: ASSFETSGRSTDTQY
j_call: TRBJ1-5; v_call: TRBV30; cdr3_aa: AWSVRGDQPQH
j_call: TRBJ1-2; v_call: TRBV28; cdr3_aa: ASSSGQKEGYT
j_call: TRBJ2-2; v_call: TRBV25-1; cdr3_aa: ASSGGRGGLTGELF
j_call: TRBJ2-7; v_call: TRBV4-1; cdr3_aa: ASSQGWNRDRGIRQY
j_call: TRBJ2-7; v_call: TRBV6-4; cdr3_aa: ASSYSRGGEQY
j_call: TRBJ2-3; v_call: TRBV6-5; cdr3_aa: ASSRGLASDTQY
j_call: TRBJ2-1; v_call: TRBV7-2; cdr3_aa: ASSLRIPHNEQF
j_call: TRBJ2-7; v_call: TRBV6-5; cdr3_aa: ASSYRGGTYEQY
j_call: TRBJ1-5; v_call: TRBV7-9; cdr3_aa: ASSLGLNQPQH
j_call: TRBJ1-1; v_call: TRBV25-1; cdr3_aa: ASSAGWGEAF
j_call: TRBJ2-1; v_call: TRBV19; cdr3_aa: ASSSGLAGEQF
j_call: TRBJ2-5; v_call: TRBV9; cdr3_aa: ASSLSVAAQETQY